The 10 T cell receptor beta chains listed next were all sequenced from one sample in a study of OX40 agonist ivuxolimab in advanced cancers. Assay used: immunoSEQ multiplex PCR; TCRdb lists only in-frame clones, some missing. The sample consists of tens of thousands of clones, around 89% of them appearing once. The sample was CD4+ or CD8+ T cells sorted from blood, taken in a trial of the OX40 agonist ivuxolimab. These receptors were obtained from an adult with an advanced solid tumor such as melanoma, head and neck, liver or kidney cancer.

This clone has a handful of counts. The genes are TRBV6-5 and TRBJ2-7; 8 bases align to TRBD2. Germline CDR1 and CDR2: MNHEY and SVGAGI. Trimming cost V 5 bases and J 9 bases; bases outside gene matches: 12. This CDR3 is built from 14 residues. CDR3 nucleotide sequence: TGTGCCAGCAGTACTACCGGGACTAGATTTCGGCAGTACTTC. Translating gives CASSTTGTRFRQYF.

The chain combines TRBV19 with TRBJ1-1, with D uncertain. This CDR3 has 15 amino acids. Germline V gene sequence: CDR1 LNHDA, CDR2 SQIVND (reference sequence). Trimming took 5 bases from V and 1 from J, leaving 14 bases between them. This CDR3 is CASSARDFPNTEAFF. The CDR3 DNA reads TGTGCCAGTAGTGCCAGAGATTTCCCGAACACTGAAGCTTTCTTT.

The V gene is TRBV5-6, the J gene TRBJ2-4; 13 bases fit TRBD2. The V and J ends lost 0 bases and 1 base, in that order; junction bases with no gene match: 7. CDR1 is SGHDT and CDR2 is YYEEEE in the germline V gene. The CDR3 runs 19 residues. This CDR3 is CASSLAPGLAGVAKNIQYF. The CDR3 DNA is TGTGCCAGCAGCTTGGCCCCCGGACTAGCGGGAGTGGCCAAAAACATTCAGTACTTC.

The V and J genes are TRBV7-3 and TRBJ1-1; no definite D call. The CDR3 covers 13 residues. V was shortened by 0 bases and J by 5 bases, with 7 bases between the two germline ends. The germline gives CDR1 SGHTA, CDR2 FQGTGA. The CDR3 region is CASSLTWRTEAFF. DNA for the CDR3: TGTGCCAGCAGCTTAACGTGGAGGACTGAAGCTTTCTTT.

The chain uses TRBV13 and TRBJ1-4; TRBD1 aligns across 7 bases. Germline V gene data show CDR1 as PRHDT and CDR2 as FYEKMQ (reference sequence). V trimming: 2 bases; J trimming: 3 bases; junction bases outside the gene matches: 3. The CDR3 loop spans 15 amino acids. CDR3 sequence reads: CASSLRTGSNEKLFF. Here the CDR3 DNA reads TGTGCCAGCAGCTTAAGGACAGGTTCTAATGAAAAACTGTTTTTT.

V usage is TRBV5-4 and J usage is TRBJ2-4; D call uncertain. The CDR3 spans 16 residues. Germline CDR1 and CDR2: SGHNT and YYREEE (reference sequence). Trimming took off 0 bases at V and 0 bases at J, with 10 bases between the two ends. The CDR3 DNA follows: TGTGCCAGCAGCTTGGGTCAGTCCATAGCCAAAAACATTCAGTACTTC. The encoded protein is CASSLGQSIAKNIQYF.

The rearrangement links TRBV6-1 to TRBJ2-7; D gene ambiguous. Deletions cut 2 bases from V and 2 bases from J, with 13 bases between. CDR1 and CDR2 from the germline V gene are MNHNS and SASEGT. The CDR3 is 15 amino acids. The CDR3 sequence: CASSESRRTAYEQYF. DNA of the CDR3: TGTGCCAGCAGTGAAAGTAGGCGAACAGCCTACGAGCAGTACTTC.

The chain joins TRBV2 to TRBJ2-1; 9 nucleotides agree with TRBD2. Trimming cost V 6 bases and J 4 bases; bases outside gene matches: 7. Germline CDR1 SNHLY, CDR2 FYNNEI. This CDR3 is 15 amino acids long. In DNA form, the CDR3 reads TGTGCCAGCAGACCGACTAGCGGCAATTACAATGAGCAGTTCTTC. Encoded protein: CASRPTSGNYNEQFF.

For the CDR3, the DNA is TGCGCCAGCAGCCAAGGTGGGAGGGAGGTTGATGAGCAGTTCTTC. It codes for CASSQGGREVDEQFF. This chain connects TRBV4-1 to TRBJ2-1; TRBD2 agrees at 7 bases. V was pared by 1 base and J by 8 bases, with 8 bases of the junction left unmatched. In germline, CDR1 is MGHRA, CDR2 YSYEKL. CDR3 size: 15 residues.

Here the CDR3 reads CASSRGAPNEKLFF. For the CDR3, the DNA is TGTGCCAGCAGCCGCGGGGCCCCTAATGAAAAACTGTTTTTT. The V and J genes are TRBV11-3 and TRBJ1-4; D is perhaps TRBD1 (5 bases). Germline V CDR1 and CDR2: SGHNT, YENEEA. V was pared by 5 bases and J by 3 bases, with 10 bases between. The CDR3 runs 14 residues.